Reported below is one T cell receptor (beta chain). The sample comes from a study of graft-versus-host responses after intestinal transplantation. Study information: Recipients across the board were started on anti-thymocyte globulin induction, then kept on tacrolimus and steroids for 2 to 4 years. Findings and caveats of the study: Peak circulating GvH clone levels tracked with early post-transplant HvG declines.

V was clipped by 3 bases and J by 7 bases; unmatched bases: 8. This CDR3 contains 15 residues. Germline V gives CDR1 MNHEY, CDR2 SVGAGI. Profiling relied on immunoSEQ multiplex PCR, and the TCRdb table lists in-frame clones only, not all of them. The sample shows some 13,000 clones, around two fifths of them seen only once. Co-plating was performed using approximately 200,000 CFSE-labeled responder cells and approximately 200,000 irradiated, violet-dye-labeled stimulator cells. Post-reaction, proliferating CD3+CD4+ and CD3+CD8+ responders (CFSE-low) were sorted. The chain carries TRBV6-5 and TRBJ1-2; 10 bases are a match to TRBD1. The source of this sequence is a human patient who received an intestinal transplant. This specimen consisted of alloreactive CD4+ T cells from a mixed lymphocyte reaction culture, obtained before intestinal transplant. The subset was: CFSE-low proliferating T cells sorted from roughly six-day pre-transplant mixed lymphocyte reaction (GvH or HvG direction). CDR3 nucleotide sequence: TGTGCCAGCAGTTATCACGACAGGGGGCTCGGTGGCTACACCTTC. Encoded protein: CASSYHDRGLGGYTF.